The 10 T cell receptor beta chains reported below all come from one sample, sequenced in a study of T-cell memory formation after mild COVID-19. TCRdb analysed the 5' RACE reads with MiXCR anew, one entry per CDR3 protein. The sample consists of 400,000 or so distinct CDR3 sequences, 20% of them appearing once. Sequencing was done on a sample of PBMCs or a T cell subset sorted from them (not recorded which). These receptors all come from an adult woman who had mild COVID-19 (a few samples of this study predate the infection). Cell type and time point are not known.

V usage is TRBV7-9 and J usage is TRBJ2-3; possibly TRBD2 for D (5 bases). CDR1 is SEHNR, CDR2 FQNEAQ, per germline (reference sequence). V was pared by 5 bases and J by 6 bases, with 21 bases between. The CDR3 is 16 residues long. The CDR3 DNA reads as TGTGCCAGCAGCCCTCAGCTCGGGGTAGCCGACGATACGCAGTATTTT. It encodes CASSPQLGVADDTQYF. The variable domain in full, completed from reference TRBV7-9 and TRBJ2-3, reads DTGVSQNPRHKITKRGQNVTFRCDPISEHNRLYWYRQTLGQGPEFLTYFQNEAQLEKSRLLSDRFSAERPKGSFSTLEIQRTEQGDSAMYLCASSPQLGVADDTQYFGPGTRLTVL.

This clonotype was seen more than once but under ten times. The genes are TRBV24-1 and TRBJ2-1, with D possibly matching TRBD1 (5 bases). The germline V gene has CDR1 KGHDR and CDR2 SFDVKD. V was shortened by 12 bases and J by 6 bases, with 14 bases between the two germline ends. This CDR3 contains 12 residues. The CDR3 region has the DNA TGTGCCGTGGGGCCAGGGATCAATGAGCAGTTCTTC. This codes for CAVGPGINEQFF.

This clonotype was observed a handful of times. The J gene is TRBJ2-3, the V gene TRBV7-6, with 7 bases fitting TRBD2. Looked up from germline, CDR1 is SGHVS and CDR2 is FNYEAQ. V lost 5 bases and J lost 3; bases outside the gene matches: 11. The CDR3 contains 16 residues. This CDR3 is CASSPWGGGRTDTQYF. The CDR3 DNA sequence: TGTGCCAGCAGCCCGTGGGGCGGGGGACGTACAGATACGCAGTATTTT.

This clonotype was detected a few times. The chain is built from TRBV12-3 or TRBV12-4 and TRBJ1-5; D not resolved. The V end lost 6 bases, the J end lost 5 bases, and 11 bases lay between the germline ends. CDR3 length: 13 residues. Here the CDR3 DNA reads TGTGCCAGCAGCCGAGAGAGGGATCAGCCCCAGCATTTT. Its translation: CASSRERDQPQHF.

This clonotype was picked up a small number of times. This sequence joins TRBV7-2 and TRBJ2-1, with D perhaps matching TRBD2 (6 bases). V was pared by 4 bases and J by 5 bases, with 12 bases between. Germline CDR1 SGHTA, CDR2 FQGNSA. This CDR3 comprises 14 residues. DNA for the CDR3: TGTGCCAGCAGCTCCGGGGGAAGCGACAATGAGCAGTTCTTC. It encodes CASSSGGSDNEQFF.

The chain has TRBV7-8 and TRBJ1-1; the D is unclear. The CDR3 is 17 amino acids. Trimming took off 5 bases at V and 2 bases at J, with 21 bases between the two ends. CDR1 SGHVS and CDR2 FQNEAQ come from the germline V gene. Written as DNA, the CDR3 is TGTGCCAGCAGCGCCCCCCCGGGAGCCGGAGGAAACACTGAAGCTTTCTTT. Its translation is CASSAPPGAGGNTEAFF.

This clonotype was observed a handful of times. The chain has TRBV6-5 and TRBJ2-7; D possibly matches TRBD1 or TRBD2 (5 bases each). CDR3 length: 11 residues. Germline V lookup: CDR1 MNHEY, CDR2 SVGAGI. V gave up 6 bases and J gave up 6 bases, with 9 bases separating them. Here the CDR3 DNA reads TGTGCCAGCAGCCAGGGACCCGAGCAGTACTTC. Protein sequence: CASSQGPEQYF.

J is TRBJ2-2 and V is TRBV6-5, with D perhaps matching TRBD2 (5 bases). The V end lost 5 bases, the J end lost 1 base, and 23 bases lay between the germline ends. Germline-derived CDR1 and CDR2 are MNHEY and SVGAGI. The length of the CDR3 is 19 residues. Here the CDR3 DNA reads TGTGCCAGCAGTCCCGAACTAGGTGTGTTCTTCGGGAACACCGGGGAGCTGTTTTTT. The encoded protein is CASSPELGVFFGNTGELFF.

This chain uses TRBV20-1 with TRBJ1-2, with a weak D call TRBD1 (6 bases). Trimming cost V 4 bases and J 0 bases, with 15 bases left between them. Germline V gives CDR1 DFQATT, CDR2 SNEGSKA (reference sequence). The CDR3 loop spans 15 amino acids. Written as DNA, the CDR3 is TGCAGTGCTAAACGCGGACAGATCACTAACTATGGCTACACCTTC. It encodes CSAKRGQITNYGYTF.

The genes are TRBV20-1 and TRBJ1-6, with D maybe TRBD1 (6 bases). Trimming pared 1 base from V and 8 bases from J, leaving 15 bases between. Germline lookup yields CDR1 DFQATT and CDR2 SNEGSKA (reference sequence). This CDR3 has 15 amino acids. CDR3 loop: CSARAGGQVDSPLHF. For the CDR3, the DNA is TGCAGTGCTAGAGCGGGGGGGCAGGTCGATTCACCCCTCCACTTT.